This is a list of T cell receptor beta chains from one sample in a study of B cell selection in AIRE deficiency. Clones were read by immunoSEQ multiplex PCR, and TCRdb kept only the in-frame ones, dropping some. The sample lists some 24,000 clones, approximately 96% occurring once. The sample taken for sequencing was CD4+CD127+ conventional T cells sorted from PBMCs. Source of these receptors: a human donor in good health. Both conserved end residues are part of each CDR3. Each record gives: V gene, D gene, clone size, J gene, CDR3 protein, CDR3 DNA. A D gene is named only where the DNA matches it firmly. Size tells how often a clone was seen (once, few, many) or the class of an expanded clone, and some rows leave it out.

TRBV10-3	TRBD2	.	TRBJ2-7	CAISDSSGGYEQYF	TGTGCCATCAGTGATTCTAGCGGGGGCTACGAGCAGTACTTC
TRBV5-4	.	once	TRBJ2-7	CASSLGPQGSYEQYF	TGTGCCAGCAGCTTGGGACCCCAGGGATCCTACGAGCAGTACTTC
TRBV5-1	.	.	TRBJ2-5	CASSLGLASETQYF	TGCGCCAGCAGCCTCGGGCTGGCTAGCGAGACCCAGTACTTC
TRBV4-2	.	.	TRBJ1-1	CASSQAAQDTEAFF	TGTGCCAGCAGCCAAGCGGCACAGGACACTGAAGCTTTCTTT
TRBV4-2	.	.	TRBJ1-2	CASSQEGQNLFNYGYTF	TGTGCCAGCAGCCAAGAAGGACAGAACCTTTTTAACTATGGCTACACCTTC
TRBV28	.	.	TRBJ1-5	CASSSTFGEQNNQPQHF	TGTGCCAGCAGTTCCACCTTTGGCGAACAGAACAATCAGCCCCAGCATTTT
TRBV18	.	.	TRBJ1-6	CASSPLPGQLNSPLHF	TGTGCCAGCTCACCATTACCGGGACAACTCAATTCACCCCTCCACTTT
TRBV7-9	.	.	TRBJ1-2	CASSFAGTKGYTF	TGTGCCAGCAGCTTCGCCGGGACAAAAGGCTACACCTTC
TRBV6-5	.	.	TRBJ2-1	CASSYSRIRNEQFF	TGTGCCAGCAGTTACTCCCGGATTAGGAATGAGCAGTTCTTC
TRBV11-2	.	.	TRBJ2-7	CASSTDLPPYEQYF	TGTGCCAGCAGCACGGACCTCCCGCCCTACGAGCAGTACTTC
TRBV18	.	.	TRBJ2-4	CASSAGRDLAKNIQYF	TGTGCCAGCTCAGCAGGCAGGGATTTGGCCAAAAACATTCAGTACTTC
TRBV10-3	.	few	TRBJ1-5	CATRGVGNQPQHF	TGTGCCACCAGGGGAGTGGGCAATCAGCCCCAGCATTTT
TRBV7-8	.	once	TRBJ1-3	CASSTRTISGNTIYF	TGTGCCAGCAGCACCAGGACTATCTCTGGAAACACCATATATTTT
TRBV10-2	.	.	TRBJ1-1	CASSDQRLTEAFF	TGCGCCAGCAGTGACCAAAGGTTGACTGAAGCTTTCTTT
TRBV6-7	TRBD2	.	TRBJ2-5	CASSGGPSGGEETQYF	TGTGCCAGCAGTGGGGGACCTAGCGGGGGAGAAGAGACCCAGTACTTC
TRBV10-1	.	.	TRBJ1-1	CASTSSGVHTEAFF	TGCGCCAGCACCTCTTCAGGGGTTCACACTGAAGCTTTCTTT
TRBV6-1	.	.	TRBJ1-2	CASSPESASLSYTF	TGTGCCAGCAGCCCCGAGTCAGCCTCTTTGAGCTACACCTTC
TRBV10-3	.	once	TRBJ1-3	CAISESVVRESGNTIYF	TGTGCCATCAGTGAGTCGGTCGTCCGAGAGTCTGGAAACACCATATATTTT
TRBV29-1	TRBD2	.	TRBJ2-5	CSVESGGPLSVYF	TGCAGCGTTGAAAGCGGGGGCCCCCTCAGTGTGTACTTC
TRBV10-2	.	.	TRBJ1-3	CASSESYRSSGNTIYF	TGCGCCAGCAGTGAGTCCTACCGGAGCTCTGGAAACACCATATATTTT
TRBV19	.	.	TRBJ1-1	CASSIEGVGGPLAEAFF	TGTGCCAGTAGTATTGAGGGCGTGGGGGGCCCGCTGGCTGAAGCTTTCTTT
TRBV18	.	.	TRBJ2-7	CASLVPGTSQYF	TGTGCCAGCTTAGTCCCCGGGACATCGCAGTACTTC
TRBV5-4	.	once	TRBJ2-7	CASSLGAAYEQYF	TGTGCCAGCAGCTTGGGTGCGGCCTACGAGCAGTACTTC
TRBV7-9	.	.	TRBJ1-2	CASSTHREGYTF	TGTGCCAGCAGCACCCACAGGGAAGGCTACACCTTC
TRBV5-4	TRBD2	.	TRBJ2-7	CASSSSGRGRTYEQYF	TGTGCCAGCAGCTCTTCCGGGCGCGGGAGAACCTACGAGCAGTACTTC
TRBV18	TRBD1	.	TRBJ1-3	CASSPETGGNTIYF	TGTGCCAGCTCACCAGAGACAGGGGGAAACACCATATATTTT
TRBV29-1	.	.	TRBJ1-1	CSGILTGRAEAFF	TGCAGCGGCATCCTAACAGGGCGCGCTGAAGCTTTCTTT
TRBV5-5	.	.	TRBJ2-7	CASSLSRETYEQYF	TGTGCCAGCAGCTTGAGCAGGGAAACCTACGAGCAGTACTTC
TRBV25-1	.	.	TRBJ2-7	CASSEVYEQYF	TGTGCCAGCAGTGAAGTCTACGAGCAGTACTTC
TRBV11-1	TRBD2	.	TRBJ2-7	CASSLAGSTYEQYF	TGTGCCAGCAGCCTAGCGGGCTCCACCTACGAGCAGTACTTC
TRBV9	.	.	TRBJ1-1	CASSVGRVNTEAFF	TGTGCCAGCAGCGTAGGCAGGGTGAACACTGAAGCTTTCTTT
TRBV2	.	.	TRBJ2-5	CASSVGGNRETQYF	TGTGCCAGCAGTGTTGGAGGGAATCGAGAGACCCAGTACTTC
TRBV6-6	.	.	TRBJ2-2	CASRPGNTGELFF	TGTGCCAGCCGACCGGGGAACACCGGGGAGCTGTTTTTT
TRBV27	TRBD1	.	TRBJ1-2	CASSLTGDGYTF	TGTGCCAGCAGTTTAACAGGGGATGGCTACACCTTC
TRBV11-3	TRBD2	.	TRBJ2-1	CASSRSGGAHNEQFF	TGTGCCAGCTCCCGTAGCGGGGGGGCCCATAATGAGCAGTTCTTC
TRBV7-9	TRBD2	.	TRBJ2-7	CASSSRGGRYEQYF	TGTGCCAGCAGCTCCCGGGGGGGCCGCTACGAGCAGTACTTC
TRBV6-5	TRBD1	.	TRBJ1-3	CASSSQGQGRDTIYF	TGTGCCAGCAGCTCCCAGGGACAGGGGAGAGACACCATATATTTT
TRBV28	.	.	TRBJ2-1	CASSTTFWGQGYNEQFF	TGTGCCAGCAGTACCACATTTTGGGGGCAGGGGTACAATGAGCAGTTCTTC
TRBV5-1	.	.	TRBJ2-7	CASSLSWGGYEQYF	TGCGCCAGCAGCCTCAGCTGGGGTGGATACGAGCAGTACTTC
TRBV19	.	.	TRBJ1-1	CASSIRGDTEAFF	TGTGCCAGTAGTATTAGGGGGGACACTGAAGCTTTCTTT
TRBV7-7	TRBD2	.	TRBJ2-3	CASSSRTSGGDTDTQYF	TGTGCCAGCAGCTCACGAACTAGCGGGGGAGACACAGATACGCAGTATTTT
TRBV11-2	.	.	TRBJ1-3	CASSLLGVNTIYF	TGTGCCAGCAGCTTACTAGGAGTAAACACCATATATTTT